This T cell receptor (beta chain) was identified during a study of T-cell reconstitution after alpha-beta-depleted transplantation in children. Study conclusions and caveats: Certain patients had high TCRbeta diversity at day 60, and it came from recipient T cells and thymic progenitors that survived. T-cell numbers and diversity, one year after transplant, stemmed largely from T cells that were newly produced. Reports say that about two months after transplant, the alpha-beta T cells came out of several hundred graft clones that had expanded.

Turning to this clonotype: Its antigen is not known.

The TCRbeta library was prepared with unique molecular identifiers. TCRdb used MiXCR to reprocess the PCR reads, holding one entry per CDR3 protein. The sample consists of tens of thousands of distinct CDR3 sequences, 11% to 15% of them appearing once. The receptor comes from a male patient aged 2-10 years who had a stem cell transplant for acute lymphoblastic leukemia, so the T cells may come from the graft donor. The sequences come from PBMCs, mostly from graft donor cells, collected 180 days after TCRalphabeta/CD19-depleted stem cell transplant.

The DNA for the CDR3 is TGCAGCGTTGAGTCTCATCTGGGGCCCCCAGACTACGAGCAGTACTTC. Residues: CSVESHLGPPDYEQYF. The V call is TRBV29-1, the J call TRBJ2-7; a weak D match, TRBD1 (5 bases). There are 16 residues in the CDR3. The V gene's germline CDR1 is SQVTM and CDR2 ANQGSEA. V lost 3 bases to trimming and J lost 3 bases, with 21 bases between them.